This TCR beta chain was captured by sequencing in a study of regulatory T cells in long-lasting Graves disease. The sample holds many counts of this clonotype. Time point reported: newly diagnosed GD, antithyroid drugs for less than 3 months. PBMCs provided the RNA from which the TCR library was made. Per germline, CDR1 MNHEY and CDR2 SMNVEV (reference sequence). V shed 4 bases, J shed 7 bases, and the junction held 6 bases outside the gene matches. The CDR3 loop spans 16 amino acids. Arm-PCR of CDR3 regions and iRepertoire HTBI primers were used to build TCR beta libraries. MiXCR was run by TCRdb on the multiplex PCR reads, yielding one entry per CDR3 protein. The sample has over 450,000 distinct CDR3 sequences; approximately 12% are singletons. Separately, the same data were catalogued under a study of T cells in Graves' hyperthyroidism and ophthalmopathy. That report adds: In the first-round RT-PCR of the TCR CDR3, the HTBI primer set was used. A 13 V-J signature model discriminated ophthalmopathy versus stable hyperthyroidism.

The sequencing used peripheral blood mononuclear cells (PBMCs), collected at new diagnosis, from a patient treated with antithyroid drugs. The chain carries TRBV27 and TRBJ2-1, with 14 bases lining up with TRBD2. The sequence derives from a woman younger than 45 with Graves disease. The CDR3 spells CASSSAGTSGGNEQFF. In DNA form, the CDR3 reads TGTGCCAGCAGTTCGGCCGGGACTAGCGGGGGAAATGAGCAGTTCTTC.